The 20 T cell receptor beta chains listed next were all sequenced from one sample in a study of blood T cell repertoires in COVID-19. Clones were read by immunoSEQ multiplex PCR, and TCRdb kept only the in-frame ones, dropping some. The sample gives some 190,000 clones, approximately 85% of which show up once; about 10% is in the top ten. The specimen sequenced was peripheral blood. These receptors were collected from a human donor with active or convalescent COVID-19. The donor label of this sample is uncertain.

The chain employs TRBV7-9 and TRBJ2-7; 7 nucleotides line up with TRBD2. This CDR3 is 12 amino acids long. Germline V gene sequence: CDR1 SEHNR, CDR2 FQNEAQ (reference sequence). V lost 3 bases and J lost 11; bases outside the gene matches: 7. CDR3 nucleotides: TGTGCCAGCAGCTTGGGAACCGCGGGAGAGTACTTC. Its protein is CASSLGTAGEYF.

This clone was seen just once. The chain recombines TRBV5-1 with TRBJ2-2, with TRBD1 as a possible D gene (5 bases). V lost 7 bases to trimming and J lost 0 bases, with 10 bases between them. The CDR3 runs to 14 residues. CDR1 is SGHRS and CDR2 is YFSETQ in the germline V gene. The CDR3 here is CASGRETNTGELFF. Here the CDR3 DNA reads TGCGCCAGCGGCAGGGAAACGAACACCGGGGAGCTGTTTTTT.

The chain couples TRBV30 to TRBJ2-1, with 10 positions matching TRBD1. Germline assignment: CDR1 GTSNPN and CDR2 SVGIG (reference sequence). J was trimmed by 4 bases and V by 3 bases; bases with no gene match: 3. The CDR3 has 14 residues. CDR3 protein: CAWSSGQGYNEQFF. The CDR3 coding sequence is TGTGCCTGGAGCTCGGGACAGGGGTACAATGAGCAGTTCTTC.

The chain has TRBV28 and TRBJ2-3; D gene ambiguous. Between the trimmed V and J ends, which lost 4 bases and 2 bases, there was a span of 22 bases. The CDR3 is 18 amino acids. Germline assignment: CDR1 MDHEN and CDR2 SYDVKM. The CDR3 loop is CASSSFWMSERNTDTQYF. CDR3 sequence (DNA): TGTGCCAGCAGTTCCTTCTGGATGAGCGAACGGAACACAGATACGCAGTATTTT.

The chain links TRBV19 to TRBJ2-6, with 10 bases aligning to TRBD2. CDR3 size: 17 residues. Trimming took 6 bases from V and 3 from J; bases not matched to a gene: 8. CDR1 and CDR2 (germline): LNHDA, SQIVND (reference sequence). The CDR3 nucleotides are TGTGCCAGTAGACAGCGGGAGGGCCGAGGTGGGGCCAACGTCCTGACTTTC. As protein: CASRQREGRGGANVLTF.

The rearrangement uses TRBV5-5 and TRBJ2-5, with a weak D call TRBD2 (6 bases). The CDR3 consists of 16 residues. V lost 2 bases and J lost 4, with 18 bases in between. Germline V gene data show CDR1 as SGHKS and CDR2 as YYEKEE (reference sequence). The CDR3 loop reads CASSFGAGRDGETQYF. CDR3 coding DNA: TGTGCCAGCAGCTTCGGCGCTGGGCGGGATGGAGAGACCCAGTACTTC.

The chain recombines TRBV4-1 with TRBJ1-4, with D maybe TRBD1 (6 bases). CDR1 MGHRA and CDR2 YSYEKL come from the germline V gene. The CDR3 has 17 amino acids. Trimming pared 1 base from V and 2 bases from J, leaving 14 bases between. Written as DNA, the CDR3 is TGCGCCAGCAGCCAAGGAGGGGGGGGTAGGACTAATGAAAAACTGTTTTTT. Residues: CASSQGGGGRTNEKLFF.

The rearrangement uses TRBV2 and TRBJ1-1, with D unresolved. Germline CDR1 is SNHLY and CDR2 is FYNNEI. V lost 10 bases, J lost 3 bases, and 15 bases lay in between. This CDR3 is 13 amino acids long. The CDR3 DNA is TGTGCCACCCAATACCAGAGGGACACTGAAGCTTTCTTT. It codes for CATQYQRDTEAFF.

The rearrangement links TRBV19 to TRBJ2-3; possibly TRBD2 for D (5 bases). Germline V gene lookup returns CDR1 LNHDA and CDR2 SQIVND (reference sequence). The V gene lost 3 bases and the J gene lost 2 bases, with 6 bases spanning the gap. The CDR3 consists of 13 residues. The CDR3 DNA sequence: TGTGCCAGTAGTATCCGGGACACAGATACGCAGTATTTT. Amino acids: CASSIRDTDTQYF.

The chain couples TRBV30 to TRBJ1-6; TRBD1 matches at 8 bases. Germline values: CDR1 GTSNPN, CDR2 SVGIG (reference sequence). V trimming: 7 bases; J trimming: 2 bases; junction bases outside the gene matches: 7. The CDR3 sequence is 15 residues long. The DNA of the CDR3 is TGTGCCTCGGACGAGGGACAGGCCTATAATTCACCCCTCCACTTT. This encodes CASDEGQAYNSPLHF.

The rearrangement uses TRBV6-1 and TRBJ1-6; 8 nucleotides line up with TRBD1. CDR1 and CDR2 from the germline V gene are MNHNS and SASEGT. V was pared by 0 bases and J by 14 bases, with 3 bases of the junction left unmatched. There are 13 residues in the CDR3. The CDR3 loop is CASSEAHRGTLHF. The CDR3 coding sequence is TGTGCCAGCAGTGAAGCCCACAGGGGGACCCTCCACTTT.

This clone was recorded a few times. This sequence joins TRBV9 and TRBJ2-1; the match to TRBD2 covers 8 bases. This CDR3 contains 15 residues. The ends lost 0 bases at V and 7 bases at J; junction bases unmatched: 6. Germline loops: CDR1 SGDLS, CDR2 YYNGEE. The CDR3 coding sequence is TGTGCCAGCAGCGTAGTTGCGGGGGGACCGAATGAGCAGTTCTTC. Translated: CASSVVAGGPNEQFF.

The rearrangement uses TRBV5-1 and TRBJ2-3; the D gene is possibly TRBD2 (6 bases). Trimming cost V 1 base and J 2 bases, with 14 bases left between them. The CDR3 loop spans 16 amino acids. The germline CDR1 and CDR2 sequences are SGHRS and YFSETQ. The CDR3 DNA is TGCGCCAGCAGCTTGACACGCGGGATACACACAGATACGCAGTATTTT. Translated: CASSLTRGIHTDTQYF.

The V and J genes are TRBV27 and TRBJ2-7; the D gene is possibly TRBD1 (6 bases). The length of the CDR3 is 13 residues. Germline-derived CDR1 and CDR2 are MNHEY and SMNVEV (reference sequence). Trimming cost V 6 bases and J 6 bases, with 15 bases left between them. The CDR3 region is CASSFKQGSEQYF. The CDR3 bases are TGTGCCAGCAGCTTTAAACAGGGTTCCGAGCAGTACTTC.

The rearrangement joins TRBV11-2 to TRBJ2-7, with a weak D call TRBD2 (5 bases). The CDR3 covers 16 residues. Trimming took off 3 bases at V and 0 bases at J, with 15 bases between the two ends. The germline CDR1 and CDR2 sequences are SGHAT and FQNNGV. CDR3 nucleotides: TGTGCCAGCAGCTTCCGGACTTTCTCCTTCTCCTACGAGCAGTACTTC. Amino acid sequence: CASSFRTFSFSYEQYF.

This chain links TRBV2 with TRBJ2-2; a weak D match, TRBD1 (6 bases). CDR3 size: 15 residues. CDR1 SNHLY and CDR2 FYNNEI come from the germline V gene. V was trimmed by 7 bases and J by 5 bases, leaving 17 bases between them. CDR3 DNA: TGTGCCAGCAAAAGGACAGTGAGGGAAACCGGGGAGCTGTTTTTT. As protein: CASKRTVRETGELFF.

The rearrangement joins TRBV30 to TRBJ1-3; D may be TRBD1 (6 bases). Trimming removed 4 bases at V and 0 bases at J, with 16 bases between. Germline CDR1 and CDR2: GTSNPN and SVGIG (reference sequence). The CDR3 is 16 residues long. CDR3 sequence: CAWTLFDRISGNTIYF. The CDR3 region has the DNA TGTGCCTGGACCTTGTTTGACAGGATCTCTGGAAACACCATATATTTT.

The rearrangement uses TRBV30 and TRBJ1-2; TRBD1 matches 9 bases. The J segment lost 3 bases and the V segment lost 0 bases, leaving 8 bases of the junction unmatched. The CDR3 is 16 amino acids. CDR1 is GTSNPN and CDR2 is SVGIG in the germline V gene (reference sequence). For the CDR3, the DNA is TGTGCCTGGAGTGTAAAGACGACAGGGGGACACTATGGCTACACCTTC. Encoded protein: CAWSVKTTGGHYGYTF.

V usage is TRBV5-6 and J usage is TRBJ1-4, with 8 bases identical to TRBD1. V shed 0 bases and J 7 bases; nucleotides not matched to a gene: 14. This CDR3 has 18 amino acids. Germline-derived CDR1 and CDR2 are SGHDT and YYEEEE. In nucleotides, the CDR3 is TGTGCCAGCAGCTTGGGTGGCAGGGGGCGTTCTCTTGGTGAAAAACTGTTTTTT. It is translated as CASSLGGRGRSLGEKLFF.

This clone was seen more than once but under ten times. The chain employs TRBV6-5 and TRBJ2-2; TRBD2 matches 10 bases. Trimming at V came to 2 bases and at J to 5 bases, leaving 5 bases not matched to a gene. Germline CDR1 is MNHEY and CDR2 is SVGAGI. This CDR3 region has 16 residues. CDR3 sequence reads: CASSYPSGSRTGELFF. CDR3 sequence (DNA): TGTGCCAGCAGTTACCCTAGCGGGAGCCGTACCGGGGAGCTGTTTTTT.